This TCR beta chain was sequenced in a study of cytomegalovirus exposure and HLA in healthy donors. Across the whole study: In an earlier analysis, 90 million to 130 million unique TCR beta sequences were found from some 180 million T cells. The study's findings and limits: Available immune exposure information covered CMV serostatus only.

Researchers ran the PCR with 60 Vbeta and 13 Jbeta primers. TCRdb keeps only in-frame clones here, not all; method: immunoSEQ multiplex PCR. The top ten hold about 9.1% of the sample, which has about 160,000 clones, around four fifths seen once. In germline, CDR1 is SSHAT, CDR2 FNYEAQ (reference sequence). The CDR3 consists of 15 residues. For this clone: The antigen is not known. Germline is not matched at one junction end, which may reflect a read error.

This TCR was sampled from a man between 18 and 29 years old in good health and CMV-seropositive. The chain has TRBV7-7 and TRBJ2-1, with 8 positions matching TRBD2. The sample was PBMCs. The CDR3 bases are TGTGCTAGCAGCTTGGAGAGCGGGGGCTACAATGAGCAGTTCTTC. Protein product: CASSLESGGYNEQFF.